A single sample gave rise to the 9 T cell receptor beta chains below, sequenced in a study of cytomegalovirus exposure and HLA in healthy donors. PCR involved 60 Vbeta and 13 Jbeta primers. The method was immunoSEQ multiplex PCR; TCRdb's version includes in-frame clones alone and lacks a portion of them. The repertoire includes tens of thousands of clones, about three quarters of them detected once, and 3% to 4% sits in the top ten. The material sequenced was PBMCs. The source of these receptors is a woman aged 25-40 years in good health and CMV-seronegative.

This chain joins TRBV7-9 and TRBJ2-3; 9 bases fit TRBD2. The CDR3 length is 15 residues. The V gene end was trimmed by 4 bases and the J gene end by 4 bases; junction bases not matched to a gene: 6. Germline CDR1 and CDR2: SEHNR and FQNEAQ (reference sequence). CDR3 nucleotide sequence: TGTGCCAGCAGCTCATGGACTAGCGAATCAGATACGCAGTATTTT. This encodes CASSSWTSESDTQYF.

The J gene is TRBJ1-1, the V gene TRBV7-6, with TRBD1 matching over 7 bases. The CDR3 has 14 residues. The germline V gene encodes CDR1 SGHVS and CDR2 FNYEAQ. Trimming at V came to 5 bases and at J to 0 bases, leaving 3 bases not matched to a gene. The CDR3 DNA sequence: TGTGCCAGCAGCCGGACAGGCATGAACACTGAAGCTTTCTTT. Its protein product is CASSRTGMNTEAFF.

There are a few counts of this clone. This sequence joins TRBV4-1 and TRBJ2-7; TRBD1 matches 7 bases. This CDR3 has 14 amino acids. Germline CDR1 and CDR2: MGHRA and YSYEKL. J was trimmed by 0 bases and V by 4 bases; bases with no gene match: 3. The CDR3 protein is CASSRDSSSYEQYF. DNA for the CDR3: TGCGCCAGCAGCCGGGACAGCTCCTCCTACGAGCAGTACTTC.

This chain uses TRBV28 with TRBJ1-1, with D unclear. Germline V gives CDR1 MDHEN, CDR2 SYDVKM. The CDR3 contains 13 residues. Trimming removed 3 bases from V and 5 bases from J, with 10 bases in between. The CDR3 region is CASSLSGWTEAFF. In DNA form, the CDR3 reads TGTGCCAGCAGTTTGTCAGGTTGGACTGAAGCTTTCTTT. The variable domain in full, with the rest retrieved from reference TRBV28 and TRBJ1-1, is DVKVTQSSRYLVKRTGEKVFLECVQDMDHENMFWYRQDPGLGLRLIYFSYDVKMKEKGDIPEGYSVSREKKERFSLILESASTNQTSMYLCASSLSGWTEAFFGQGTRLTVV.

This clone was seen a handful of times. The chain joins TRBV9 to TRBJ2-5; the match to TRBD1 covers 7 bases. The CDR3 sequence is 16 residues long. Germline CDR1 reads SGDLS; CDR2 reads YYNGEE. V lost 3 bases and J lost 3; bases outside the gene matches: 11. As DNA, the CDR3 is TGTGCCAGCAGCGCCCCCCCGGGGACAGAAAAAGAGACCCAGTACTTC. As protein: CASSAPPGTEKETQYF.

This clone was counted only a few times. Here the CDR3 reads CASRAPTRRSGELFF. In nucleotides, the CDR3 is TGCGCCAGCAGGGCCCCGACTAGACGTTCCGGGGAGCTGTTTTTT. The chain is built from TRBV5-1 and TRBJ2-2, with D maybe TRBD2 (6 bases). The length of the CDR3 is 15 residues. V gave up 5 bases and J gave up 6 bases, with 17 bases separating them. The germline CDR1 and CDR2 sequences are SGHRS and YFSETQ.

This clone has just a few counts. J is TRBJ1-1 and V is TRBV7-9, with D unclear. Germline-derived CDR1 and CDR2 are SEHNR and FQNEAQ (reference sequence). The CDR3 length is 13 residues. V lost 1 base, J lost 6 bases, and 9 bases lay in between. CDR3 sequence (DNA): TGTGCCAGCAGCTTAGGTCAAAGCGCTGAAGCTTTCTTT. Amino acids: CASSLGQSAEAFF.

The genes are TRBV4-1 and TRBJ2-7; 13 bases fit TRBD2. Unmatched junction bases numbered 1, after V lost 4 bases and J lost 1 base. Germline V gene data show CDR1 as MGHRA and CDR2 as YSYEKL. CDR3 length equals 15 residues. CDR3 in amino acids: CASSPGLAGSYEQYF. Here the CDR3 DNA reads TGCGCCAGCAGCCCGGGACTAGCGGGATCCTACGAGCAGTACTTC.

The rearrangement links TRBV19 to TRBJ1-5, with 7 bases that match TRBD1. J gave up 4 bases and V 6 bases, and 6 bases lay outside the gene matches. Germline V gene data show CDR1 as LNHDA and CDR2 as SQIVND (reference sequence). The CDR3 totals 14 residues. The CDR3 region is CASRGQVGNQPQHF. The CDR3 DNA follows: TGTGCCAGTAGAGGACAGGTAGGAAATCAGCCCCAGCATTTT.